This TCR beta chain is drawn from a study of cytomegalovirus exposure and HLA in healthy donors. Study in general: Clustering assigned about 80% of the approximately 370 genotyped donors to the Caucasian-associated ancestry cluster. Study-wide points: According to an earlier analysis, most TCR beta V segments yielded productive rearrangements about 87% or about 30% of the time.

On this clone itself: The antigen is unknown.

Trimming pared 7 bases from V and 6 bases from J, leaving 12 bases between. This CDR3 is built from 11 residues. The germline CDR1 and CDR2 sequences are SQVTM and ANQGSEA. This PCR relied on a set of 60 Vbeta primers and 13 Jbeta primers. Profiling relied on immunoSEQ multiplex PCR, and the TCRdb table lists in-frame clones only, not all of them. The sample yields under 200,000 clones, approximately 80% seen once. The chain has TRBV29-1 and TRBJ1-2; possibly TRBD1 for D (5 bases). The receptor was derived from a woman aged 40 to 50 in good health and CMV-seropositive. The sample taken for sequencing was PBMCs. The CDR3 DNA sequence: TGCAGCGAGAAGGGGCTGGATGGCTACACCTTC. This encodes CSEKGLDGYTF.